Sequencing of this T cell receptor (beta chain) was carried out in a study of blood T cell repertoires in COVID-19. Trimming took off 0 bases at V and 2 bases at J, with 11 bases between the two ends. Germline V gives CDR1 MGHRA, CDR2 YSYEKL. The CDR3 is made up of 16 amino acids. TCRdb's table, derived via immunoSEQ multiplex PCR, lists solely in-frame clones and lacks some. This table holds about 260,000 clones, around 89% found once. The sequence was collected from a woman aged 40 to 50 with acute or convalescent COVID-19. The V gene is TRBV4-1, the J gene TRBJ1-5; TRBD1 is a possible D gene (5 bases). The sample taken for sequencing was peripheral blood. CDR3 sequence reads: CASSQDLGRGNQPQHF. In nucleotides, the CDR3 is TGCGCCAGCAGCCAAGATCTGGGCAGGGGCAATCAGCCCCAGCATTTT.